The 5 T cell receptor beta chains listed next were all sequenced from one sample in a study of T cells in Graves' hyperthyroidism and ophthalmopathy. RNA transcripts served as the template for amplifying TCR beta CDR3 regions. An initial round of RT-PCR targeting the TCR CDR3 relied on the HTBI primer set. One entry per CDR3 protein results from TCRdb running MiXCR on the multiplex PCR reads. The table has around 370,000 distinct CDR3 sequences, around 18% seen once. Material: blood. Receptor source: a man younger than 35 with Graves' ophthalmopathy.

This clonotype was observed at least ten times. The chain has TRBV5-1 and TRBJ2-7; 9 bases map to TRBD1. This CDR3 is built from 16 residues. Germline CDR1 and CDR2: SGHRS and YFSETQ. V was pared by 2 bases and J by 1 base, with 7 bases of the junction left unmatched. The CDR3: CASSLPRTGASYEQYF. CDR3 nucleotides: TGCGCCAGCAGCTTACCTCGGACAGGGGCGTCCTACGAGCAGTACTTC.

This clonotype was found a few times. The chain employs TRBV20-1 and TRBJ1-1; D unclear. Trimming took 6 bases from V and 4 from J, leaving 18 bases between them. CDR1 is DFQATT and CDR2 is SNEGSKA in the germline V gene (reference sequence). CDR3 length: 14 residues. CDR3 DNA sequence: TGCAGTGCGGTACACCCTTCCGGTGGCACTGAAGCTTTCTTT. As protein: CSAVHPSGGTEAFF.

This rearrangement joins TRBV7-2 to TRBJ2-1, with a tentative D call TRBD1 (6 bases). The V end lost 5 bases, the J end lost 1 base, and 12 bases lay between the germline ends. The length of the CDR3 is 15 residues. CDR1 and CDR2 (germline): SGHTA, FQGNSA. CDR3 coding DNA: TGTGCCAGCAGCCCTGGACAGCGATCCTACAATGAGCAGTTCTTC. This sequence encodes CASSPGQRSYNEQFF.

A word on this clonotype: This could be a read error, since a much larger clone is one nucleotide away. The chain is built from TRBV7-9 and TRBJ2-1, with D maybe TRBD2 (5 bases). CDR3 size: 17 residues. Germline lookup yields CDR1 SEHNR and CDR2 FQNEAQ (reference sequence). V dropped 1 base and J dropped 0 bases, with 13 bases sitting between them. The CDR3 loop is CASSLEGRTGSYNEQFF. Written as DNA, the CDR3 is TGTGCCAGCAGCTTAGAGGGAAGGACTGGCTCCTACAATGAGCAGTTCTTC.

This clonotype was recorded many times. CDR3 protein: CASSPLKAWGNEQFF. Here the CDR3 DNA reads TGTGCCAGCAGTCCCCTGAAGGCCTGGGGCAATGAGCAGTTCTTC. The chain has TRBV11-2 and TRBJ2-1; D remains unclear. Germline values: CDR1 SGHAT, CDR2 FQNNGV. The CDR3 is made up of 15 amino acids. V was clipped by 6 bases and J by 6 bases, with 18 bases between them.